The entry below gives a single T cell receptor (beta chain) sequence along with its context. Its target is unknown. This CDR3 spans 16 amino acids. V lost 4 bases and J lost 2; bases outside the gene matches: 7. From the reads, TCRdb called clonotypes with MiXCR, one entry per CDR3 protein. Found here are fewer than 1,000,000 distinct CDR3 sequences, 30% to 40% of them singletons; the top ten hold roughly 13%. This sample was taken from a study of T cell repertoires in cytomegalovirus infection. Study-wide background: Used in the study were CMV epitopes, some recently identified and HLA-C-restricted, others well-studied and HLA-B-restricted. Indications came from public TCR beta signatures; they pointed to CMV infection and to a matching HLA type.

Study-wide results and caveats: Identification of carriers of CMV plus the relevant HLA was performed using cumulative public TCR beta family frequency. Clonotype analysis showed dominance of the ex vivo response by HLA-C-restricted CMV-specific TCR beta clonotypes.

The sequenced sample was cultured CD8+ T cells from PBMCs, obtained from culture after CMV antigen stimulation. The chain employs TRBV23-1 and TRBJ2-1, with 8 bases identical to TRBD1. TRBV23-1 qualifies as an ORF whose function is uncertain. The receptor's source is a human donor in good health (CMV status not recorded). Some clones in this sample may be carry-over from other donors' samples. In nucleotides, the CDR3 is TGCGCCAGCAGTCCCCCAGGGGGCAGGACCTACAATGAGCAGTTCTTC. It translates to CASSPPGGRTYNEQFF.